These 17 T cell receptor beta chains share one sample of origin, sequenced in a study of T cell changes during pregnancy in multiple sclerosis. Generated by immunoSEQ multiplex PCR, the TCRdb table keeps only in-frame clones and is missing some. The sample consists of 80,000 to 100,000 clones, almost 95% of them appearing once. Sequenced material: peripheral blood, taken in the first trimester of pregnancy. These receptors were collected from a female donor with multiple sclerosis, enrolled in a pregnancy study.

This clone was seen at least ten times. The V gene is TRBV7-9, the J gene TRBJ2-4; D perhaps matches TRBD1 (6 bases). Trimming left V 4 bases short and J 8 bases short, with 15 bases between. The CDR3 is 14 amino acids. Germline CDR1 is SEHNR and CDR2 is FQNEAQ (reference sequence). The CDR3 spells CASSSGTAGDIQYF. In DNA form, the CDR3 reads TGTGCCAGCAGCTCCGGGACGGCAGGGGACATTCAGTACTTC.

The chain is built from TRBV2 and TRBJ2-5; 14 bases are shared with TRBD2. The junction had 4 bases not matched to a gene; V was cut back by 7 bases and J by 0 bases. This CDR3 spans 16 amino acids. The germline V gene has CDR1 SNHLY and CDR2 FYNNEI. The CDR3 reads CASKRLAGGYQETQYF. CDR3 sequence (DNA): TGTGCCAGCAAAAGACTAGCGGGAGGGTACCAAGAGACCCAGTACTTC.

The CDR3 is CASTRTDNEQFF. Here the CDR3 DNA reads TGTGCCAGCACCCGGACAGACAATGAGCAGTTCTTC. The V gene is TRBV7-9, the J gene TRBJ2-1; a possible D gene is TRBD1 (6 bases). V was shortened by 7 bases and J by 5 bases, with 9 bases between the two germline ends. Germline V gene data show CDR1 as SEHNR and CDR2 as FQNEAQ (reference sequence). The CDR3 is made up of 12 amino acids.

The chain recombines TRBV9 with TRBJ2-1, with TRBD2 as a possible D gene (7 bases). CDR3 length: 14 amino acids. Trimming pared 0 bases from V and 10 bases from J, leaving 14 bases between. Germline V gene lookup returns CDR1 SGDLS and CDR2 YYNGEE. For the CDR3, the DNA is TGTGCCAGCAGCGTAGCCTGGGGGGGCGCCGAGCAGTTCTTC. It encodes CASSVAWGGAEQFF.

This rearrangement joins TRBV29-1 to TRBJ2-6; possibly TRBD1 for D (6 bases). Germline loops: CDR1 SQVTM, CDR2 ANQGSEA. The CDR3 is 16 residues long. The V end lost 6 bases, the J end lost 0 bases, and 15 bases lay between the germline ends. The CDR3 region is CSVGHQSGSGANVLTF. The CDR3 nucleotides are TGCAGCGTGGGACACCAATCCGGCTCTGGGGCCAACGTCCTGACTTTC.

The CDR3 protein is CASSVGTTYGYTF. The CDR3 DNA sequence: TGTGCCAGCAGCGTCGGGACAACATATGGCTACACCTTC. The V call is TRBV9, the J call TRBJ1-2; TRBD1 might be the D (6 bases). This CDR3 has 13 residues. Germline-derived CDR1 and CDR2 are SGDLS and YYNGEE. The ends were cut back, 2 bases at V and 5 bases at J, with 10 bases in the middle.

The chain recombines TRBV28 with TRBJ1-4, with 9 bases fitting TRBD1. This CDR3 has 13 amino acids. CDR1 is MDHEN and CDR2 is SYDVKM in the germline V gene. With V trimmed by 5 bases and J by 14 bases, 9 bases remained unmatched. CDR3 amino acids: CASSDRDRVWLFF. For the CDR3, the DNA is TGTGCCAGCAGTGACCGGGACAGGGTTTGGCTGTTTTTT.

This clone was found once. This chain connects TRBV19 to TRBJ1-1, with D unclear. The CDR3 spans 13 residues. Trimming stripped 1 base from V and 1 base from J, with 4 bases between. The germline CDR1 and CDR2 sequences are LNHDA and SQIVND (reference sequence). CDR3 bases: TGTGCCAGTAGTATAGTTCAGAACACTGAAGCTTTCTTT. This codes for CASSIVQNTEAFF. The whole variable domain, remainder taken from reference TRBV19 and TRBJ1-1, is DGGITQSPKYLFRKEGQNVTLSCEQNLNHDAMYWYRQDPGQGLRLIYYSQIVNDFQKGDIAEGYSVSREKKESFPLTVTSAQKNPTAFYLCASSIVQNTEAFFGQGTRLTVV.

The chain is built from TRBV27 and TRBJ1-4; D not resolved. V lost 4 bases and J 8 bases, leaving 11 bases between the germline ends. This CDR3 contains 13 residues. The germline V gene has CDR1 MNHEY and CDR2 SMNVEV (reference sequence). The CDR3 loop is CASSWGGKEKLFF. The CDR3 DNA sequence: TGTGCCAGCAGTTGGGGAGGGAAAGAAAAACTGTTTTTT.

The V call is TRBV14, the J call TRBJ2-1; 15 nucleotides align to TRBD2. Germline-derived CDR1 and CDR2 are SGHDN and FVKESK. J lost 3 bases, V lost 4 bases, and 4 bases had no gene match. The CDR3 has 17 residues. CDR3 protein: CASSPGTSGRFYNEQFF. CDR3 bases: TGTGCCAGCAGCCCCGGGACTAGCGGGAGGTTCTACAATGAGCAGTTCTTC.

This rearrangement joins TRBV5-1 to TRBJ2-5; 12 bases line up with TRBD2. Germline-derived CDR1 and CDR2 are SGHRS and YFSETQ. This CDR3 region has 20 residues. Trimming cost V 4 bases and J 3 bases; bases outside gene matches: 19. CDR3 in amino acids: CASSGITGVRTSGVEETQYF. CDR3 DNA: TGCGCCAGCAGCGGAATAACAGGGGTCCGGACTAGCGGGGTGGAAGAGACCCAGTACTTC.

CDR3 coding DNA: TGCGCCAGCAGCTGGAGGCAGTCCATGAACACTGAAGCTTTCTTT. This translates into CASSWRQSMNTEAFF. The rearrangement joins TRBV5-1 to TRBJ1-1; D is uncertain. CDR3 length equals 15 residues. V shed 3 bases and J shed 0 bases, with 12 bases lying between them. Germline V gene sequence: CDR1 SGHRS, CDR2 YFSETQ.

The rearrangement uses TRBV5-1 and TRBJ1-5; D might be TRBD1 (6 bases). V gave up 0 bases and J gave up 6 bases, with 10 bases separating them. Germline values: CDR1 SGHRS, CDR2 YFSETQ. This CDR3 is 14 amino acids long. The CDR3 DNA follows: TGCGCCAGCAGCTTGGAGGGCAGGGGTCAGCCCCAGCATTTT. This translates into CASSLEGRGQPQHF.

The rearrangement joins TRBV6-5 to TRBJ2-3; the D is unclear. Trimming pared 0 bases from V and 6 bases from J, leaving 7 bases between. This CDR3 region has 13 residues. CDR1 and CDR2 (germline): MNHEY, SVGAGI. The CDR3 region has the DNA TGTGCCAGCAGTTACTCTACCCGGGATACGCAGTATTTT. Translation gives CASSYSTRDTQYF.

The genes are TRBV13 and TRBJ1-1, with D unresolved. The ends were cut back, 1 base at V and 12 bases at J, with 12 bases in the middle. The CDR3 runs 12 residues. Germline CDR1 is PRHDT and CDR2 is FYEKMQ (reference sequence). CDR3 amino acids: CASSLAGGRTFF. The DNA of the CDR3 is TGTGCCAGCAGCTTAGCGGGAGGTAGGACTTTCTTT. The complete variable domain, with remaining parts taken from reference TRBV13 and TRBJ1-1, reads AAGVIQSPRHLIKEKRETATLKCYPIPRHDTVYWYQQGPGQDPQFLISFYEKMQSDKGSIPDRFSAQQFSDYHSELNMSSLELGDSALYFCASSLAGGRTFFGQGTRLTVV.

The genes are TRBV4-3 and TRBJ1-2, with 7 bases fitting TRBD1. With 4 bases clipped from V and 7 bases from J, the junction kept 12 bases outside the gene matches. The germline CDR1 and CDR2 sequences are LGHNA and YSLEER. This CDR3 comprises 15 residues. The CDR3 here is CASSPTLTRQGGYTF. DNA for the CDR3: TGCGCCAGCAGCCCCACTCTGACCAGACAGGGTGGCTACACCTTC.

V is TRBV9 and J is TRBJ2-3; TRBD2 matches at 13 bases. CDR3 size: 21 residues. Losses at the gene ends were 3 bases for V and 1 base for J; bases not matched to a gene: 17. CDR1 is SGDLS, CDR2 YYNGEE, per germline. In DNA, the CDR3 is TGTGCCAGCAGCGAGGGACTAGCGGGAATCTCCTCTGGGGTAGGCACAGATACGCAGTATTTT. Its translation is CASSEGLAGISSGVGTDTQYF.